This T cell receptor (beta chain) was sequenced during a study of cytomegalovirus exposure and HLA in healthy donors. 60 Vbeta and 13 Jbeta primers were used in PCR. This table comes from immunoSEQ multiplex PCR, and its TCRdb copy is limited to in-frame clones, with some not included. This repertoire shows around 100,000 clones, over 60% found once; its top ten account for 2.2%. The sequence came from a woman between 25 and 40 years old in good health and CMV-seronegative. Source material: PBMCs.

CDR3: CASSWGQGTDTQYF. CDR3 coding DNA: TGTGCCAGCAGCTGGGGACAGGGCACAGATACGCAGTATTTT. The rearrangement joins TRBV5-6 to TRBJ2-3; 8 positions match TRBD1. J was trimmed by 1 base and V by 3 bases; bases with no gene match: 1. Germline V gene lookup returns CDR1 SGHDT and CDR2 YYEEEE. CDR3 size: 14 residues.